The clone carrying this T cell receptor beta chain was counted only a few times. The antigen remains unidentified. The data belong to a study of T-cell memory formation after mild COVID-19. Across the whole study: There were largely donor-specific TCR clusters. Study outcomes and limitations: CD8+ contracting clones occupied EMRA, while CD4+ ones occupied mainly CM and EM. A subset of responding clones appeared in pre-infection memory, suggesting cross-reactive memory joined.

Germline V lookup: CDR1 LGHNA, CDR2 YNFKEQ. The germline V and J ends were trimmed by 1 base and 8 bases, with 21 bases remaining between them. The CDR3 loop spans 17 amino acids. cDNA libraries for TCR alpha and TCR beta, carrying sample barcodes and UMIs, came from 5'RACE with constant-segment primers. MiXCR was run by TCRdb on the 5' RACE reads, yielding one entry per CDR3 protein. The data hold 220,000 or so distinct CDR3 sequences, with over 9.5% observed a single time. This clonotype originated in a man aged 18 to 29 who had mild COVID-19 (a few samples of this study predate the infection). Cell type and time point are not known. Sequenced input: PBMCs or a T cell subset sorted from them (not recorded which). This sequence joins TRBV4-2 and TRBJ2-1; TRBD2 might be the D (7 bases). As DNA, the CDR3 is TGTGCCAGCAGCCAAGTACGGTCGGCGGGGGCTGAGGATGAGCAGTTCTTC. The encoded protein is CASSQVRSAGAEDEQFF.